This entry lists 16 T cell receptor beta chains sequenced from one sample in a study of blood T cell repertoires in COVID-19. Repertoires were generated with immunoSEQ multiplex PCR, while TCRdb's copy carries only in-frame clones and drops some. Among approximately 160,000 clones listed, 81% were seen once. What was sequenced was peripheral blood. All receptors come from a man aged 55 to 69 with active or convalescent COVID-19.

The CDR3 bases are TGTGCCAGCAGCTTTGCTGGAGGGTACACTGAAGCTTTCTTT. Translating it yields CASSFAGGYTEAFF. The chain is built from TRBV5-6 and TRBJ1-1; D remains ambiguous. Trimming removed 2 bases from V and 3 bases from J, with 11 bases in between. This CDR3 is built from 14 residues. Per germline, CDR1 SGHDT and CDR2 YYEEEE.

The V gene is TRBV4-2, the J gene TRBJ2-2; D is uncertain. In germline, CDR1 is LGHNA, CDR2 YNFKEQ. V lost 0 bases and J 0 bases, leaving 8 bases between the germline ends. CDR3 size: 16 residues. CDR3 amino acids: CASSQDARANTGELFF. The DNA for the CDR3 is TGTGCCAGCAGCCAAGATGCACGCGCGAACACCGGGGAGCTGTTTTTT.

The chain combines TRBV7-2 with TRBJ2-3; 8 nucleotides align to TRBD2. The length of the CDR3 is 19 residues. With V trimmed by 2 bases and J by 4 bases, 17 bases remained unmatched. Germline V gene data show CDR1 as SGHTA and CDR2 as FQGNSA. The CDR3: CASSLLLGWAGGLSDTQYF. CDR3 coding DNA: TGTGCCAGCAGCTTACTTCTAGGGTGGGCGGGGGGCCTATCAGATACGCAGTATTTT.

This clone showed up just a few times. The chain uses TRBV4-1 and TRBJ1-5; D is unclear. CDR3 length: 14 amino acids. Trimming cost V 0 bases and J 0 bases, with 3 bases left between them. Germline values: CDR1 MGHRA, CDR2 YSYEKL. The DNA for the CDR3 is TGCGCCAGCAGCCAAGACAGTAGCAATCAGCCCCAGCATTTT. It codes for CASSQDSSNQPQHF.

This clone has more than one count but fewer than ten. The CDR3 bases are TGTGCCAGCTCACACGGGGACAGCTACGAGCAGTACTTC. As protein: CASSHGDSYEQYF. V is TRBV18 and J is TRBJ2-7; TRBD1 matches 7 bases. J was trimmed by 3 bases and V by 4 bases; bases with no gene match: 3. In germline, CDR1 is KGHSH, CDR2 LQKENI. CDR3 length equals 13 residues. The full variable domain, completed using reference TRBV18 and TRBJ2-7, is NAGVMQNPRHLVRRRGQEARLRCSPMKGHSHVYWYRQLPEEGLKFMVYLQKENIIDESGMPKERFSAEFPKEGPSILRIQQVVRGDSAAYFCASSHGDSYEQYFGPGTRLTVT.

This clone has at least ten counts. CDR3: CASGELENSPLHF. The CDR3 DNA is TGTGCCAGCGGGGAGCTAGAGAATTCACCCCTCCACTTT. The chain joins TRBV2 to TRBJ1-6; no definite D call. V lost 8 bases to trimming and J lost 7 bases, with 12 bases between them. Germline V gene sequence: CDR1 SNHLY, CDR2 FYNNEI. This CDR3 has 13 residues.

CDR3 nucleotide sequence: TGTGCCAGCAGCCGGACAGGGGGACTTTACGAGCAGTACTTC. This translates into CASSRTGGLYEQYF. The gene calls are TRBV7-2 and TRBJ2-7, with 10 bases identical to TRBD1. Germline trimming cut 5 bases from V and 4 bases from J; bases unmatched to any gene: 5. The CDR3 length is 14 residues. From germline, CDR1 is SGHTA and CDR2 FQGNSA. The full variable domain, completed using reference TRBV7-2 and TRBJ2-7, is GAGVSQSPSNKVTEKGKDVELRCDPISGHTALYWYRQSLGQGLEFLIYFQGNSAPDKSGLPSDRFSAERTGGSVSTLTIQRTQQEDSAVYLCASSRTGGLYEQYFGPGTRLTVT.

The sample holds one count of this clone. The chain combines TRBV6-5 with TRBJ1-3, with D tentatively TRBD1 (5 bases). CDR1 and CDR2 from the germline V gene are MNHEY and SVGAGI. The CDR3 loop spans 16 amino acids. The V end was cut by 3 bases, the J end by 3 bases, with 15 bases between. Here the CDR3 reads CASSYTGGRVGNTIYF. The CDR3 DNA reads TGTGCCAGCAGTTATACGGGGGGACGGGTTGGAAACACCATATATTTT.

This chain connects TRBV6-5 to TRBJ2-7, with a weak D call TRBD1 (6 bases). The V gene lost 11 bases and the J gene lost 2 bases, with 13 bases spanning the gap. Per germline, CDR1 MNHEY and CDR2 SVGAGI. The CDR3 runs 12 residues. CDR3 sequence: CASSRDTYEQYF. In nucleotides, the CDR3 is TGTGCCTCGAGCCGGGACACCTACGAGCAGTACTTC.

V usage is TRBV5-4 and J usage is TRBJ2-2, with TRBD2 matching 7 bases. The junction had 3 bases not matched to a gene; V was cut back by 0 bases and J by 1 base. The length of the CDR3 is 16 residues. In germline, CDR1 is SGHNT, CDR2 YYREEE (reference sequence). The CDR3 sequence: CASSLDPGGNTGELFF. DNA of the CDR3: TGTGCCAGCAGCTTGGATCCGGGGGGGAACACCGGGGAGCTGTTTTTT.

The CDR3 bases are TGTGCCAGCAGCCAAGAGGTCACAGAATATGGCTACACCTTC. Residues: CASSQEVTEYGYTF. The chain employs TRBV3-1 (or the pseudogene TRBV3-2) and TRBJ1-2, with D hard to call. The CDR3 sequence is 14 residues long. Trimming cost V 0 bases and J 5 bases, with 10 bases left between them. Per the germline V gene, CDR1 is LGHDT and CDR2 is YNNKEL (reference sequence).

The chain combines TRBV29-1 with TRBJ2-7; a weak D match, TRBD2 (5 bases). This CDR3 is built from 11 residues. Looked up from germline, CDR1 is SQVTM and CDR2 is ANQGSEA. V lost 4 bases and J lost 3, with 7 bases in between. The CDR3 DNA reads TGCAGCGTTGCTGGGAGCTACGAGCAGTACTTC. It translates to CSVAGSYEQYF.

The CDR3 sequence is CASSTRREGGYGYTF. CDR3 coding DNA: TGTGCCAGCAGTACCCGAAGAGAGGGGGGGTATGGCTACACCTTC. The chain joins TRBV28 to TRBJ1-2, with D perhaps TRBD1 (6 bases). The CDR3 is made up of 15 amino acids. Germline V lookup: CDR1 MDHEN, CDR2 SYDVKM. V was shortened by 5 bases and J by 5 bases, with 18 bases between the two germline ends.

This chain uses TRBV5-1 with TRBJ1-4; 9 bases map to TRBD1. The CDR3 runs to 13 residues. Germline values: CDR1 SGHRS, CDR2 YFSETQ. V lost 4 bases, J lost 7 bases, and 2 bases stayed unmatched. The CDR3 spells CASSAGQGEKLFF. The CDR3 bases are TGCGCCAGCAGCGCGGGACAGGGTGAAAAACTGTTTTTT. The full variable domain, in which reference TRBV5-1 and TRBJ1-4 provide the parts outside the CDR3, is KAGVTQTPRYLIKTRGQQVTLSCSPISGHRSVSWYQQTPGQGLQFLFEYFSETQRNKGNFPGRFSGRQFSNSRSEMNVSTLELGDSALYLCASSAGQGEKLFFGSGTQLSVL.

V and J are TRBV28 and TRBJ2-7, with 11 bases aligning to TRBD2. Germline CDR1 is MDHEN and CDR2 is SYDVKM. V was clipped by 5 bases and J by 3 bases; unmatched bases: 12. The CDR3 covers 17 residues. This CDR3 reads CASSTNRRLAGGYEQYF. The CDR3 coding sequence is TGTGCCAGCAGTACTAACCGGCGGCTAGCGGGGGGCTACGAGCAGTACTTC.

The chain joins TRBV9 to TRBJ2-3, with TRBD2 matching 12 bases. The CDR3 extends over 16 amino acids. The J segment lost 6 bases and the V segment lost 0 bases, leaving 5 bases of the junction unmatched. Germline CDR1 SGDLS, CDR2 YYNGEE. DNA for the CDR3: TGTGCCAGCAGCGTAGGCGCTAGCGGGGGGGCGGATACGCAGTATTTT. This codes for CASSVGASGGADTQYF.